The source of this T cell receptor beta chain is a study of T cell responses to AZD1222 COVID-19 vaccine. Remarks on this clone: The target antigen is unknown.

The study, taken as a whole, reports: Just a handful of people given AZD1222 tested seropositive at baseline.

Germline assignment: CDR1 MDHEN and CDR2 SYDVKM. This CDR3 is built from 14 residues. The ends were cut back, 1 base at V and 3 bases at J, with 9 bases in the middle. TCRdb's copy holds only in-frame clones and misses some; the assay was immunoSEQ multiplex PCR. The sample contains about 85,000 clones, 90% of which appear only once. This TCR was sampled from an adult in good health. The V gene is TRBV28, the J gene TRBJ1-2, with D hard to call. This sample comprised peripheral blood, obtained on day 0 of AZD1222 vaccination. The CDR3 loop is CASSLLARHYGYTF. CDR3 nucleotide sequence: TGTGCCAGCAGTTTATTGGCTCGGCACTATGGCTACACCTTC.